Below are 24 T cell receptor beta chains sequenced from a single sample in a study of CD8 T cells in ankylosing spondylitis (dated by TCRdb to 2015 to 2018). Receptors were amplified or captured by 5' RACE. Sequenced on an Illumina HiSeq 2500. Using fastp trimming at Q25 and MiXCR clonotype assembly, TCRdb reanalyzed the public sequencing data and kept in-frame beta chains. Records with the same CDR3 protein are collapsed into one entry carrying the most frequent genes and DNA. The sample data list about 140,000 distinct CDR3 sequences, and more than 7% of these were observed just once. The ten largest clonotypes hold less than 7.5% of the sample. The material sequenced was synovial fluid, either unsorted or a sorted T cell fraction (not recorded which). The receptors shown here come from a male donor with ankylosing spondylitis.

Written as DNA, the CDR3 is TGTGCCAGCAGTCCGCTAGGGACTAGCAGGACCGGGGAGCTGTTTTTT. This sequence encodes CASSPLGTSRTGELFF. V and J are TRBV12-3 or TRBV12-4 and TRBJ2-2; TRBD2 matches 9 bases. J was trimmed by 5 bases and V by 5 bases; bases with no gene match: 9. The CDR3 length is 16 residues.

There are many counts of this clonotype. This rearrangement joins TRBV6-5 to TRBJ1-1; D unresolved. This CDR3 contains 14 residues. The germline V and J ends were trimmed by 4 bases and 8 bases, with 17 bases remaining between them. Germline assignment: CDR1 MNHEY and CDR2 SVGAGI. DNA for the CDR3: TGTGCCAGCAGTTCGAGCGTGTGGGGTACCGAAGCTTTCTTT. Protein: CASSSSVWGTEAFF.

Only a few counts were recorded for this clonotype. The rearrangement links TRBV6-2 or TRBV6-3 to TRBJ1-4, with 7 bases matching TRBD1. V lost 6 bases to trimming and J lost 8 bases; unmatched junction nucleotides: 12. The germline gives CDR1 MNHEY, CDR2 SVGEGT. This CDR3 is built from 15 residues. DNA of the CDR3: TGTGCCAGCAGCCGGGACAGCCACGGGGCCGAAAAACTGTTTTTT. Translation: CASSRDSHGAEKLFF.

V is TRBV19 and J is TRBJ1-3, with TRBD1 as a possible D gene (5 bases). Trimming pared 3 bases from V and 4 bases from J, leaving 10 bases between. Germline CDR1 and CDR2: LNHDA and SQIVND (reference sequence). The CDR3 runs 14 residues. CDR3 DNA sequence: TGTGCCAGTAGTATGAGAGGGGTCGGAAACACCATATATTTT. Protein: CASSMRGVGNTIYF.

The chain is built from TRBV14 and TRBJ1-1; 8 bases line up with TRBD1. Germline CDR1 reads SGHDN; CDR2 reads FVKESK. This CDR3 is built from 12 residues. The trim removed 4 bases at V and 8 bases at J, leaving 3 bases unmatched. As DNA, the CDR3 is TGTGCCAGCAGCCGTCGGGACAGGGAAGCTTTCTTT. Its translation is CASSRRDREAFF.

This clonotype was observed at least ten times. The V gene is TRBV6-1, the J gene TRBJ2-1; 10 bases are a match to TRBD2. The junction had 3 bases not matched to a gene; V was cut back by 6 bases and J by 4 bases. The CDR3 length is 14 residues. The germline gives CDR1 MNHNS, CDR2 SASEGT. DNA for the CDR3: TGTGCCAGCAGACTAGCGGGACTGTACAATGAGCAGTTCTTC. Its protein product is CASRLAGLYNEQFF.

This clonotype came up many times. The chain joins TRBV2 to TRBJ2-3; 8 bases agree with TRBD2. CDR3 size: 12 residues. Germline CDR1 is SNHLY and CDR2 is FYNNEI. V lost 8 bases and J lost 6; bases outside the gene matches: 4. CDR3 amino acids: CASGTRGDTQYF. In DNA, the CDR3 is TGTGCCAGCGGGACTAGGGGGGATACGCAGTATTTT.

Many counts were recorded for this clonotype. The chain uses TRBV7-9 and TRBJ1-1; D possibly corresponds to TRBD1 (5 bases). V was pared by 6 bases and J by 0 bases, with 11 bases between. CDR3 length: 14 amino acids. The V gene's germline CDR1 is SEHNR and CDR2 FQNEAQ (reference sequence). CDR3 sequence: CASRPQGLNTEAFF. The DNA of the CDR3 is TGTGCCAGCAGACCCCAGGGACTGAACACTGAAGCTTTCTTT.

This clonotype occurred a few times. V gene TRBV24-1 combines with J gene TRBJ1-3; no firm D call. The CDR3 length is 13 residues. V lost 4 bases and J 0 bases, leaving 3 bases between the germline ends. Germline-derived CDR1 and CDR2 are KGHDR and SFDVKD. CDR3 amino acids: CATSDYSGNTIYF. Written as DNA, the CDR3 is TGTGCCACCAGTGACTACTCTGGAAACACCATATATTTT.

This clonotype was detected many times. The J gene is TRBJ2-7, the V gene TRBV4-2, with 9 bases lining up with TRBD2. This CDR3 is built from 16 residues. V was clipped by 0 bases and J by 8 bases; unmatched bases: 11. Germline values: CDR1 LGHNA, CDR2 YNFKEQ. CDR3 sequence reads: CASSQDYGLAGSKQYF. DNA for the CDR3: TGTGCCAGCAGCCAAGATTACGGGCTAGCGGGGTCGAAGCAGTACTTC.

In its sample, this clonotype was seen many times. V and J are TRBV7-2 and TRBJ2-1, with D possibly being TRBD2 (6 bases). This CDR3 spans 15 amino acids. Germline V gene sequence: CDR1 SGHTA, CDR2 FQGNSA. Trimming shortened V by 1 base and J by 7 bases, and 14 bases separated the two germline ends. The CDR3 is CASSLGATSLNEQFF. The CDR3 bases are TGTGCCAGCAGCTTAGGGGCTACTAGCTTAAATGAGCAGTTCTTC.

This rearrangement joins TRBV6-1 to TRBJ1-1; 8 bases match TRBD1. J was trimmed by 0 bases and V by 9 bases; bases with no gene match: 9. Germline values: CDR1 MNHNS, CDR2 SASEGT. The CDR3 length is 15 residues. In nucleotides, the CDR3 is TGTGCCAGACGGACAGGGAAGGGAATGAACACTGAAGCTTTCTTT. Amino acids: CARRTGKGMNTEAFF.

This clonotype came up a few times. V gene TRBV6-5 combines with J gene TRBJ1-6, with TRBD1 matching over 7 bases. V trimming: 0 bases; J trimming: 7 bases; junction bases outside the gene matches: 12. CDR3 length: 18 residues. Germline CDR1 is MNHEY and CDR2 is SVGAGI. As DNA, the CDR3 is TGTGCCAGCAGTTACTCCCCCAACAGACAGGGATTCAATTCACCCCTCCACTTT. The encoded protein is CASSYSPNRQGFNSPLHF.

Remarks on this clonotype: This likely comes from a read error, as the CDR3 has no conserved phenylalanine or tryptophan at its end. The rearrangement joins TRBV20-1 to TRBJ2-5; D unresolved. The length of the CDR3 is 17 residues. From germline, CDR1 is DFQATT and CDR2 SNEGSKA (reference sequence). Trimming removed 0 bases from V and 3 bases from J, with 20 bases in between. The CDR3 DNA follows: TGCAGTGCTAGAGATGCTCCGCTGACTCTGGAAAAAGAGACCCAGTACCTC. Protein: CSARDAPLTLEKETQYL.

The chain joins TRBV24-1 to TRBJ1-2; 8 bases are shared with TRBD1. Germline CDR1 reads KGHDR; CDR2 reads SFDVKD. With 3 bases clipped from V and 8 bases from J, the junction kept 7 bases outside the gene matches. This CDR3 comprises 14 residues. CDR3 nucleotides: TGTGCCACCAGTGATCAGGACAGGGCGAACGGCTACACCTTC. It codes for CATSDQDRANGYTF.

The rearrangement links TRBV6-1 to TRBJ1-1, with a possible D match to TRBD1 (5 bases). Trimming cost V 10 bases and J 4 bases, with 16 bases left between them. CDR1 MNHNS and CDR2 SASEGT come from the germline V gene. This CDR3 region has 13 residues. CDR3 nucleotide sequence: TGTGCCACCCGACAAACCCAGGGCACTGAAGCTTTCTTT. Translating it yields CATRQTQGTEAFF.

This clonotype was detected ten times or more. This chain connects TRBV12-3 or TRBV12-4 to TRBJ2-3; no clear D. V lost 4 bases and J lost 6, with 11 bases in between. The length of the CDR3 is 13 residues. Written as DNA, the CDR3 is TGTGCCAGCAGTTCAAAGATGGGGGATACGCAGTATTTT. Its protein is CASSSKMGDTQYF.

A few counts support this clonotype. V usage is TRBV20-1 and J usage is TRBJ2-2; D gene ambiguous. This CDR3 is 15 amino acids long. Germline values: CDR1 DFQATT, CDR2 SNEGSKA (reference sequence). V was pared by 1 base and J by 0 bases, with 9 bases between. CDR3 region: CSARAPSANTGELFF. The CDR3 region has the DNA TGCAGTGCTAGAGCTCCCAGCGCGAACACCGGGGAGCTGTTTTTT.

This clonotype was recorded a few times. The chain recombines TRBV5-1 with TRBJ1-6; D unresolved. Germline V lookup: CDR1 SGHRS, CDR2 YFSETQ. The CDR3 has 16 residues. Trimming left V 0 bases short and J 4 bases short, with 11 bases between. CDR3 nucleotide sequence: TGCGCCAGCAGCTTGGACGGCAGCCAGTATAATTCACCCCTCCACTTT. Protein: CASSLDGSQYNSPLHF.

This clonotype came up many times. J is TRBJ2-1 and V is TRBV6-1; TRBD1 matches at 7 bases. Looked up from germline, CDR1 is MNHNS and CDR2 is SASEGT. This CDR3 has 14 amino acids. V lost 8 bases to trimming and J lost 6 bases; unmatched junction nucleotides: 10. DNA of the CDR3: TGTGCCAGCGGCCGGACAGGCTTTAGCAATGAGCAGTTCTTC. It encodes CASGRTGFSNEQFF.

The chain is built from TRBV29-1 and TRBJ2-5; D is undetermined. Germline CDR1 reads SQVTM; CDR2 reads ANQGSEA. The V gene lost 3 bases and the J gene lost 8 bases, with 13 bases spanning the gap. This CDR3 region has 12 residues. CDR3 DNA sequence: TGCAGCGTTGATCGGGTTTTGGATACCCAGTACTTC. This translates into CSVDRVLDTQYF.

The sample holds a few counts of this clonotype. CDR3: CASSVFSGTSNTGELFF. DNA for the CDR3: TGTGCCAGCAGCGTTTTTTCCGGGACTTCGAACACCGGGGAGCTGTTTTTT. The gene calls are TRBV7-3 and TRBJ2-2; possibly TRBD2 for D (6 bases). The length of the CDR3 is 17 residues. V was cut by 5 bases and J by 0 bases, with 16 bases left in between. Germline CDR1 is SGHTA and CDR2 is FQGTGA.

This clonotype was observed a handful of times. J is TRBJ1-1 and V is TRBV7-2; the D is unclear. This CDR3 spans 13 amino acids. Per germline, CDR1 SGHTA and CDR2 FQGNSA. The V and J ends lost 2 bases and 3 bases respectively, with 7 bases between them. Here the CDR3 DNA reads TGTGCCAGCAGCTTATTAACGGACACTGAAGCTTTCTTT. This gives the protein CASSLLTDTEAFF. Full variable domain (missing parts from reference TRBV7-2 and TRBJ1-1): GAGVSQSPSNKVTEKGKDVELRCDPISGHTALYWYRQSLGQGLEFLIYFQGNSAPDKSGLPSDRFSAERTGGSVSTLTIQRTQQEDSAVYLCASSLLTDTEAFFGQGTRLTVV.

There are many counts of this clonotype. The chain recombines TRBV10-3 with TRBJ2-3; TRBD2 agrees at 9 bases. Germline V gene sequence: CDR1 ENHRY, CDR2 SYGVKD. Unmatched junction bases numbered 7, after V lost 3 bases and J lost 6 bases. The CDR3 sequence is 15 residues long. CDR3 in DNA: TGTGCCATCAGTGAACCAAGCGGGAGGTCTGATACGCAGTATTTT. It is translated as CAISEPSGRSDTQYF.